This T cell receptor (beta chain) was retrieved from a study of PD-L1 blockade in urothelial cancer. About the study: Peripheral blood specimens exhibited a median yield of about 140,000 T cells.

As to time point: pretreatment peripheral blood. Whole-study findings and limits: Patients with below-median pretreatment blood clonality survived longer.

The CDR3 is 14 residues long. Trimming removed 0 bases at V and 8 bases at J, with 13 bases between. The germline V gene encodes CDR1 SGHRS and CDR2 YFSETQ. Concerning this clone itself: Its antigen is unknown.

Method: immunoSEQ multiplex PCR; TCRdb's copy keeps in-frame clones and lacks some. The sample yields tens of thousands of clones, roughly 84% seen once. The chain has TRBV5-1 and TRBJ2-3; TRBD2 is a possible D gene (5 bases). The TCR was taken from a man aged 55 to 70 with urothelial cancer. Material: PBMCs, obtained around atezolizumab (anti-PD-L1) treatment. DNA of the CDR3: TGCGCCAGCAGCTTGGGGGGAGTAGAGGGTACGCAGTATTTT. Amino acid sequence: CASSLGGVEGTQYF. Complete variable domain (other parts from reference TRBV5-1 and TRBJ2-3): KAGVTQTPRYLIKTRGQQVTLSCSPISGHRSVSWYQQTPGQGLQFLFEYFSETQRNKGNFPGRFSGRQFSNSRSEMNVSTLELGDSALYLCASSLGGVEGTQYFGPGTRLTVL.